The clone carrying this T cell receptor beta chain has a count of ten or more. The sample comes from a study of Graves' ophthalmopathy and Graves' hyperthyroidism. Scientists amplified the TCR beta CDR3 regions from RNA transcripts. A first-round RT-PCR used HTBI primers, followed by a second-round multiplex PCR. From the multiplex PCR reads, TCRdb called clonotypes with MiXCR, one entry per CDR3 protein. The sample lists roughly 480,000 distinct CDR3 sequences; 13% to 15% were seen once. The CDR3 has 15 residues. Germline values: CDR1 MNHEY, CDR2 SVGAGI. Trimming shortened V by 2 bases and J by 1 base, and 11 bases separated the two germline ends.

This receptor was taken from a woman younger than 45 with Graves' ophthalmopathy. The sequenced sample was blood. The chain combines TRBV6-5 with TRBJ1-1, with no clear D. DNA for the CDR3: TGTGCCAGCAGTTACCCCCCCGGGCCGAACACTGAAGCTTTCTTT. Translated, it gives CASSYPPGPNTEAFF.